This entry is about one TCR beta chain. No antigen is known for it. No clone much larger than this one lies a single base away; base qualities are absent. The CDR3 measures 15 amino acids from cysteine to phenylalanine. Only the CDR3 portion is preserved as DNA: 45 bases, with reading frame beginning at the first base. V lost 5 bases and J lost 3 bases, and the count of bases not matched to a germline gene is 5. CDR1 MDHEN and CDR2 SYDVKM are derived from the germline V gene. This entry comes from a study of blood T cell repertoires in COVID-19 (dated by TCRdb to about 2020). Background for the entire study: Samples covering the acute and convalescent phases of COVID-19 were provided by collaborators in the United States, Italy and Spain. The material from the prospective study consisted of cDNA or gDNA derived from T cells, B-cell-depleted T cells, or PBMCs. Where available, HLA class I and class II types were taken from metadata supplied by the sample provider and were not determined by assay-based typing. A freely available public database, intended as a resource for researchers studying the immune response to SARS-CoV-2, is where the repertoires were released. A de-identified subject ID, COVID-19 status, age in years and sex were almost always included in the sample metadata. The samples were drawn from two sources: the first 160 participants of the ongoing ImmuneRACE study, and fewer than 1,500 subjects contributed by 6 global collaborators. Deeply sampled blood TCRbeta repertoires from subjects exposed to, actively infected with, or recovered from COVID-19 were included in the dataset. Overall study outcomes, separate from this receptor: The quantity of clinical and demographic metadata differed by source and by participant and was supplied without curation.

Collaborating institutions collected whole blood in K2EDTA tubes following their own protocols. For TCRbeta analysis, collaborator samples were shipped as frozen whole blood, as isolated PBMCs, or as DNA extracted from either sample type. The immunoSEQ Assay, a bias-controlled multiplex PCR, was used to amplify TCRbeta CDR3 regions from genomic DNA. The published analysis was carried out like this. Nucleated cell counts per sample were estimated from amplification of reference gene primers within the assay. Sequence reads were collapsed and filtered to measure the absolute abundance of every unique TCRbeta CDR3 rearrangement. For each sample, productive Simpson clonality was calculated as the square root of Simpson's diversity index across productive rearrangements. What TCRdb holds here is the immuneACCESS table cut down to in-frame rearrangements. Part of the clones is not present; checked against another copy, under half of the missing clones reflect an unresolved V gene, and the others are unexplained. Clone size and the V and J calls come from that table; the DNA yielded D and trimming. The sample yields about 8,300 clones; about 87% were counted once. The ten largest clones represent around 10% of the sample.

The sequence is built from TRBV28 and TRBJ2-1, with 9 junctional bases fitting TRBD1. The receptor's source is a human donor in a cohort sampled during active COVID-19. The sequenced material came from peripheral blood. The DNA reads TGTGCCAGCAGTCGACGACAGGGGGGCTACAATGAGCAGTTCTTC. It encodes CASSRRQGGYNEQFF.